This T cell receptor beta chain was sequenced in a study of T cell responses to AZD1222 COVID-19 vaccine. Study results and limitations: Spike-specific TCR breadth rose after two AZD1222 doses, and depth rose as well. Close to half of all spike-specific TCRs reportedly target regions of the variants that are unmutated. After the peak T cell response, and only then, were repertoires sampled.

Germline V gene data show CDR1 as SNHLY and CDR2 as FYNNEI. The V gene lost 5 bases and the J gene lost 3 bases, with 16 bases spanning the gap. This CDR3 is built from 15 residues. Concerning this clone itself: Antigen: not known.

Clones were read by immunoSEQ multiplex PCR, and TCRdb kept only the in-frame ones, dropping some. The sample has some 150,000 clones, 87% seen once. This receptor was obtained from an adult who received the AZD1222 COVID-19 vaccine. The rearrangement links TRBV2 to TRBJ2-5, with D possibly being TRBD2 (7 bases). Source: peripheral blood, taken 28 days after the second AZD1222 dose. The CDR3 nucleotides are TGTGCCAGCAGTAATGTAAGGGGGGGAGAAGAGACCCAGTACTTC. The encoded protein is CASSNVRGGEETQYF.